This is a list of T cell receptor beta chains from one sample in a study of control samples from healthy donors and cancer patients. Clones were sequenced by immunoSEQ multiplex PCR, and TCRdb holds only the in-frame ones, with some missing. Found here are tens of thousands of clones, nearly 90% of them singletons; the top ten hold around 5.4%. The sequencing input was PBMCs. The receptors come from a man aged 55 to 70 with colorectal cancer. CDR3s include the opening cysteine and the closing phenylalanine or tryptophan. A D gene is named only where the DNA matches it firmly. Not every row has a clone size; where given, it reads once, few, many or a size class.

D gene,clone size,CDR3 length,J gene,V gene,CDR3 DNA,CDR3 protein
.,.,12,TRBJ2-3,TRBV5-1,TGCGCCAGCAGCTTAAAGACAGATACGCAGTATTTT,CASSLKTDTQYF
TRBD2,.,15,TRBJ2-5,TRBV30,TGTGCCTGGAGTTGGGCTAGCGGGGGAATAAAGACCCAGTACTTC,CAWSWASGGIKTQYF
TRBD1,.,16,TRBJ2-4,TRBV2,TGTGCCAGCCTGGACAGGGGGACACTAGCCAAAAACATTCAGTACTTC,CASLDRGTLAKNIQYF
TRBD1,.,15,TRBJ1-4,TRBV4-3,TGCGCCAGCAGCCAAGATCGGACAGGGGATGAAAAACTGTTTTTT,CASSQDRTGDEKLFF
.,.,14,TRBJ1-2,TRBV4-2,TGTGCCAGCAGCCGGGGGGCGGACCCGCATGGCTACACCTTC,CASSRGADPHGYTF
.,.,13,TRBJ1-5,TRBV19,TGTGCCAGTACTCCCCAGGGCAATCAGCCCCAGCATTTT,CASTPQGNQPQHF
.,.,14,TRBJ1-2,TRBV3-1/TRBV3-2,TGTGCCAGCAGCCAAGACCACAGGGCCTATGGCTACACCTTC,CASSQDHRAYGYTF
.,.,13,TRBJ2-7,TRBV4-1,TGCGCCAGCAGCCAAGATCGGAACTACGAGCAGTACTTC,CASSQDRNYEQYF
TRBD1,.,15,TRBJ1-2,TRBV28,TGTGCCAGCAGTTGGACAGGGGGCGCAAGCTATGGCTACACCTTC,CASSWTGGASYGYTF
.,.,15,TRBJ1-3,TRBV4-1,TGCGCCAGCAGCCAAGACGGTGCCTCTGGAAACACCATATATTTT,CASSQDGASGNTIYF
TRBD2,.,14,TRBJ2-3,TRBV30,TGTGCCTGGACAACAGCGGGGGGCACAGATACGCAGTATTTT,CAWTTAGGTDTQYF
TRBD1,few,15,TRBJ2-1,TRBV2,TGTGCCAGCAGTAGGGACAGGGGGTACTACAATGAGCAGTTCTTC,CASSRDRGYYNEQFF
TRBD1,.,14,TRBJ1-4,TRBV5-1,TGCGCCAGCAGCTTGGGACAGGGCAGGGAAAAACTGTTTTTT,CASSLGQGREKLFF
.,.,14,TRBJ2-1,TRBV7-9,TGTGCCAGCAGCTCGACTGGGGGAGTCAATGAGCAGTTCTTC,CASSSTGGVNEQFF
.,.,16,TRBJ1-2,TRBV4-3,TGCGCCAGCAGCCAAGAGGAAGGGGGATGGGTTAATGGCTACACCTTC,CASSQEEGGWVNGYTF
TRBD2,.,14,TRBJ2-1,TRBV7-2,TGTGCCAGCAGTTTAGCGGGGGGGCTCCCTGAGCAGTTCTTC,CASSLAGGLPEQFF
TRBD1,.,14,TRBJ1-1,TRBV18,TGTGCCAGCTCACCGACAGGGTTGAACACTGAAGCTTTCTTT,CASSPTGLNTEAFF
.,.,16,TRBJ1-2,TRBV7-2,TGTGCCAGCAGCTTATTGGGGATGGGAGCTAACTATGGCTACACCTTC,CASSLLGMGANYGYTF
TRBD1,.,14,TRBJ2-7,TRBV5-1,TGCGCCAGCGGGTCTGGGACAGGAAACAACGAGCAGTACTTC,CASGSGTGNNEQYF
TRBD1,.,14,TRBJ1-1,TRBV19,TGTGCCAGTAGTACAACAGGGGGCTATACTGAAGCTTTCTTT,CASSTTGGYTEAFF
.,.,16,TRBJ1-2,TRBV18,TGTGCCAGCTCACCAGCCCCCCTAAGCGAGAGCTATGGCTACACCTTC,CASSPAPLSESYGYTF
TRBD1,once,16,TRBJ1-2,TRBV6-1,TGTGCCAGCAGTGAAGGGAGGGGGCGAGTTAACTATGGCTACACCTTC,CASSEGRGRVNYGYTF
.,.,15,TRBJ1-3,TRBV19,TGTGCCAGTAGTATTCGCCTGGTTCGGGGAAACACCATATATTTT,CASSIRLVRGNTIYF
.,few,12,TRBJ1-2,TRBV7-2,TGTGCCACCAAGGGGAGGGCAGAGGGCTACACCTTC,CATKGRAEGYTF
.,.,14,TRBJ2-3,TRBV2,TGTGCCAGCAGCGATGGACTAATCACAGATACGCAGTATTTT,CASSDGLITDTQYF
.,.,14,TRBJ1-1,TRBV6-6,TGTGCCAGCAGTTACTCGCGGGGTAACACTGAAGCTTTCTTT,CASSYSRGNTEAFF
TRBD2,.,15,TRBJ2-3,TRBV28,TGTGCCAGCAGTGCGAGACTAGCCACCACAGATACGCAGTATTTT,CASSARLATTDTQYF
.,.,16,TRBJ1-3,TRBV7-6,TGTGCTAGCAGCTTAGCCCCCCAGAGCTCTGGAAACACCATATATTTT,CASSLAPQSSGNTIYF
.,.,15,TRBJ2-6,TRBV6-5,TGTGCCAGCAGTACAGTCAACTCTGGGGCCAACGTCCTGACTTTC,CASSTVNSGANVLTF
.,once,15,TRBJ2-5,TRBV15,TGTGCCACCAGCAGAGATCACTGGGCGCGGGAGACCCAGTACTTC,CATSRDHWARETQYF
TRBD1,.,15,TRBJ2-1,TRBV29-1,TGCAGCGTTGAGCCTTCAACCGGGACAGAAATTTTCCAGTTCTTC,CSVEPSTGTEIFQFF
.,.,14,TRBJ2-3,TRBV9,TGTGCCAGCAGTACAGGCGGGGTGACAGATACGCAGTATTTT,CASSTGGVTDTQYF
TRBD2,.,14,TRBJ2-1,TRBV6-2/TRBV6-3,TGTGCCAGCAGTCGTCGGGGGGTGATGGATGAGCAGTTCTTC,CASSRRGVMDEQFF
TRBD1,.,14,TRBJ1-2,TRBV18,TGTGCCAGCTCACCGACAGGGGCAAGGGGAGGCTACACCTTC,CASSPTGARGGYTF
.,.,10,TRBJ1-1,TRBV12-3/TRBV12-4,TGTGCCAGCAGTTTAGGTGAAGCTTTCTTT,CASSLGEAFF
.,.,16,TRBJ1-2,TRBV6-4,TGTGCCAGCAGTGACTCGTGGCAGAACTCTAACTATGGCTACACCTTC,CASSDSWQNSNYGYTF
TRBD2,.,15,TRBJ2-5,TRBV27,TGTGCCAGCAGTCCTTGGACTAGCGGGGGAGAGACCCAGTACTTC,CASSPWTSGGETQYF
TRBD1,.,12,TRBJ2-7,TRBV7-9,TGTGCCAGCAACAATGACAGGGACGAGCAGTACTTC,CASNNDRDEQYF
.,.,15,TRBJ1-1,TRBV5-4,TGTGCCAGCAGCTTGGAGGGGGGCGGGAACGCTGAAGCTTTCTTT,CASSLEGGGNAEAFF
.,.,15,TRBJ1-2,TRBV5-6,TGTGCCAGCAGCTTTGACAGGTCGAGGGTATCCGGCTACACCTTC,CASSFDRSRVSGYTF
TRBD1,once,15,TRBJ1-4,TRBV5-8,TGTGCCAGCAGCTTGTGGGGACAGGGTTGGGAAAAACTGTTTTTT,CASSLWGQGWEKLFF
TRBD2,.,16,TRBJ2-3,TRBV5-1,TGCGCCAGCAGCTTGTCACTAGCGGGGGACACAGATACGCAGTATTTT,CASSLSLAGDTDTQYF
TRBD1,.,16,TRBJ1-2,TRBV19,TGTGCCAGTAGCTTTGCAGGGGGTCCTTTGGGCCACGGCTACACCTTC,CASSFAGGPLGHGYTF
TRBD1,.,14,TRBJ2-1,TRBV29-1,TGCAGCGGCCGACGACAGGGGGCATACAATGAGCAGTTCTTC,CSGRRQGAYNEQFF
.,.,14,TRBJ1-2,TRBV18,TGTGCCAGTCCCGGGCCGCAGGGATTTTATGGCTACACCTTC,CASPGPQGFYGYTF
TRBD1,.,20,TRBJ2-4,TRBV4-1,TGCGCCAGCAGCCCAGCCGGGAGGGACAGGGGAACTTTAGCCAAAAACATTCAGTACTTC,CASSPAGRDRGTLAKNIQYF
TRBD2,.,20,TRBJ2-2,TRBV2,TGTGCCAGCAGTGAACGGGGGCGGGTCGCGGGGGGCCTGAACACCGGGGAGCTGTTTTTT,CASSERGRVAGGLNTGELFF
.,.,13,TRBJ1-2,TRBV12-3/TRBV12-4,TGTGCCAGCAGTTTGGGGGAAAACTATGGCTACACCTTC,CASSLGENYGYTF
.,few,14,TRBJ1-6,TRBV28,TGTGCCAGCAGTTCCGAACCCTATAATTCACCCCTCCACTTT,CASSSEPYNSPLHF
.,.,16,TRBJ1-3,TRBV9,TGTGCCAGCAGCGTAGGGGCCGCAGGGGATGGAAACACCATATATTTT,CASSVGAAGDGNTIYF
.,.,11,TRBJ2-3,TRBV11-2,TGTGCCAGCAGCTTAGGGAATGATGAGTATTTT,CASSLGNDEYF
TRBD1,.,16,TRBJ2-3,TRBV3-1/TRBV3-2,TGTGCCAGCAGCCAACCGGGACAGGGTTGGGCAGATACGCAGTATTTT,CASSQPGQGWADTQYF
TRBD1,.,15,TRBJ1-1,TRBV18,TGTGCCAGCTCACCCCGCGGGACAGGGAACACTGAAGCTTTCTTT,CASSPRGTGNTEAFF
.,.,19,TRBJ1-5,TRBV10-1,TGCGCCAGCAGTGAGTCGACAGGTCTACGGGGGACTAGCAATCAGCCCCAGCATTTT,CASSESTGLRGTSNQPQHF
TRBD1,.,17,TRBJ2-3,TRBV7-9,TGTGCCAGCAGCCCGATGTGGGACAGGGGGGGCACAGATACGCAGTATTTT,CASSPMWDRGGTDTQYF
.,.,17,TRBJ2-7,TRBV11-2,TGTGCCAGCAGCTCAAGACGGGCGGCCCGGAGTTCCTACGAGCAGTACTTC,CASSSRRAARSSYEQYF
.,.,13,TRBJ2-1,TRBV29-1,TGCAGCTTGAAGGGGGTGGGTTACAATGAGCAGTTCTTC,CSLKGVGYNEQFF
TRBD1,.,15,TRBJ1-2,TRBV3-1/TRBV3-2,TGTGCCAGCAGCTCAACACTGGGACAGATTTATGGCTACACCTTC,CASSSTLGQIYGYTF
.,once,17,TRBJ2-1,TRBV12-5,TGTGCTAGTGGTTTGGTACTCGGGCGGGGAACCTACAATGAGCAGTTCTTC,CASGLVLGRGTYNEQFF
.,.,14,TRBJ2-7,TRBV6-5,TGTGCCAGCAGATATTCGGGACATAACTCCGAGCAGTACTTC,CASRYSGHNSEQYF